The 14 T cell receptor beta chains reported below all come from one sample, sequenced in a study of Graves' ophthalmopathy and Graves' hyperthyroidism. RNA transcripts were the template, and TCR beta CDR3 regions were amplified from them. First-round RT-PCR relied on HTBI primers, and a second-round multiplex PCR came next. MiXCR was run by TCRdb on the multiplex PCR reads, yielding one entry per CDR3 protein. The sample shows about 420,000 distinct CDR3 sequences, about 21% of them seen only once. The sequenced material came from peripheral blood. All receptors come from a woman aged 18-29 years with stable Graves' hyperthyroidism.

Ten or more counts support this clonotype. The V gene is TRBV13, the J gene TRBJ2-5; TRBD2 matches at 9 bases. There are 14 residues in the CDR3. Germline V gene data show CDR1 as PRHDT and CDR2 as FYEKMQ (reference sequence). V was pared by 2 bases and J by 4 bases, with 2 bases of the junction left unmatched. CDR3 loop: CASSLRGLAETQYF. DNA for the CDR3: TGTGCCAGCAGCTTAAGGGGACTAGCAGAGACCCAGTACTTC.

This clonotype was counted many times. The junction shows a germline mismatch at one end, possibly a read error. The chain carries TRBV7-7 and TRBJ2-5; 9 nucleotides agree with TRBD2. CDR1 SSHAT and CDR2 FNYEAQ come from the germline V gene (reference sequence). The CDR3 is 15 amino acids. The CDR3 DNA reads TGTGCTAGCAGCTTACTTGGACTAGCGTCGGAGACCCAGTACTTC. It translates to CASSLLGLASETQYF.

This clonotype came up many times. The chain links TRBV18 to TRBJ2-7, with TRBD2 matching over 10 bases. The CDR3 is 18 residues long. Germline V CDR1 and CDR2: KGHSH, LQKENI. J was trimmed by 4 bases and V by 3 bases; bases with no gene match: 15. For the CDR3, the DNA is TGTGCCAGCTCACCCGTTAGTTCTAGCGGGAGCTCCAGTTACGAGCAGTACTTC. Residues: CASSPVSSSGSSSYEQYF.

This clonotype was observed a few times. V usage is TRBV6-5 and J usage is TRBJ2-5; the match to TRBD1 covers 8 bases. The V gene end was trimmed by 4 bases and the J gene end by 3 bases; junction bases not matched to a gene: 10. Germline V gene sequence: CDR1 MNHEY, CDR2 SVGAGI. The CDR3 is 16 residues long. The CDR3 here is CASSFPGQVTEETQYF. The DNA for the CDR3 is TGTGCCAGCAGTTTTCCGGGACAGGTCACCGAAGAGACCCAGTACTTC.

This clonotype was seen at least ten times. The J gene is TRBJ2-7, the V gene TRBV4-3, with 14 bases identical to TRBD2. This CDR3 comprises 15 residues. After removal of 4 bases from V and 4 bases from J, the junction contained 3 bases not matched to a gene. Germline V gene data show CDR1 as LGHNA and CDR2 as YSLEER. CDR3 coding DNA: TGCGCCAGCAGCCCGGGGACTAGCGGGAGATACGAGCAGTACTTC. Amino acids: CASSPGTSGRYEQYF.

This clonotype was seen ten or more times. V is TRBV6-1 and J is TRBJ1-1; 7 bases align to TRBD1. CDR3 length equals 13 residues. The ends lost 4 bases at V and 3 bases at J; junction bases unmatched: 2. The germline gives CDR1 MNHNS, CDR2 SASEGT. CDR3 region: CASSVRGYTEAFF. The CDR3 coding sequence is TGTGCCAGCAGTGTCAGGGGGTACACTGAAGCTTTCTTT.

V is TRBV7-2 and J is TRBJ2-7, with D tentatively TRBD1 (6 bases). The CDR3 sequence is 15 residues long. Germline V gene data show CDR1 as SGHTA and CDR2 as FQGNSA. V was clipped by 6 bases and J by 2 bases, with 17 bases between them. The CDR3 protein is CASRLGPPGAYEQYF. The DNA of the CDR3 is TGTGCCAGCAGATTGGGACCACCAGGGGCCTACGAGCAGTACTTC. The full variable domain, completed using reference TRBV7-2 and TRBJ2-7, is GAGVSQSPSNKVTEKGKDVELRCDPISGHTALYWYRQSLGQGLEFLIYFQGNSAPDKSGLPSDRFSAERTGGSVSTLTIQRTQQEDSAVYLCASRLGPPGAYEQYFGPGTRLTVT.

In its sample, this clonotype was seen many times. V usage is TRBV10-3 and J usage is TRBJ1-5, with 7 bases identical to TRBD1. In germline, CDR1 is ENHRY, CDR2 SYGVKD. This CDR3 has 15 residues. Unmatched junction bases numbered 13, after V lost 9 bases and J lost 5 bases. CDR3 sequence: CAIAPGPRGDQPQHF. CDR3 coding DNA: TGTGCCATTGCGCCGGGACCCAGGGGGGATCAGCCCCAGCATTTT.

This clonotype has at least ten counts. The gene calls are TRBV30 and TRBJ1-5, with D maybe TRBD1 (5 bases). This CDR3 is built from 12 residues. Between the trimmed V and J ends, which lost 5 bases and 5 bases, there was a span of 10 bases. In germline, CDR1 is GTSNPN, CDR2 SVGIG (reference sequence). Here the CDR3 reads CAWGGNDQPQHF. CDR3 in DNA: TGTGCCTGGGGGGGGAACGATCAGCCCCAGCATTTT.

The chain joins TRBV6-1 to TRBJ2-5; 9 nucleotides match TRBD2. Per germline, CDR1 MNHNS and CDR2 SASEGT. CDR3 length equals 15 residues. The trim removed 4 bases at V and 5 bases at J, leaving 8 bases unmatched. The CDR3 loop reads CASSALLAGEETQYF. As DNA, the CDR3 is TGTGCCAGCAGTGCCCTATTAGCGGGAGAGGAGACCCAGTACTTC.

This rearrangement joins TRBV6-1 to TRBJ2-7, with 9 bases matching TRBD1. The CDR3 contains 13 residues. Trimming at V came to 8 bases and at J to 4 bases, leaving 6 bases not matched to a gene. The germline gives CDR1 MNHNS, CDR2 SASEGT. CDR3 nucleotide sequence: TGTGCCAGCGGGAGGACAGGGGATTACGAGCAGTACTTC. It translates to CASGRTGDYEQYF.

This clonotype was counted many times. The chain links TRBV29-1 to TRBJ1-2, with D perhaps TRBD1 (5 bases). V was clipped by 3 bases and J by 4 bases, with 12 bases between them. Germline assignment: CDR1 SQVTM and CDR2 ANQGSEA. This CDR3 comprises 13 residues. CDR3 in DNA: TGCAGCGTTGAGTCGGAAGGGACCTATGGCTACACCTTC. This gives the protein CSVESEGTYGYTF.

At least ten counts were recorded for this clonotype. The CDR3 here is CASSEGRGRSYEQYF. CDR3 DNA: TGTGCCAGCAGTGAGGGACGAGGGAGGAGTTACGAGCAGTACTTC. The chain links TRBV2 to TRBJ2-7, with D perhaps TRBD2 (6 bases). CDR3 length: 15 amino acids. The germline V and J ends were trimmed by 3 bases and 4 bases, with 16 bases remaining between them. The V gene's germline CDR1 is SNHLY and CDR2 FYNNEI.

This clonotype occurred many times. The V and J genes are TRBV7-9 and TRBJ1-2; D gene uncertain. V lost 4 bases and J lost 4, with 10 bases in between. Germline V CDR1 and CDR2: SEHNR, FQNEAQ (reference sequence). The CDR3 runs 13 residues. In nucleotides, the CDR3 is TGTGCCAGCAGCTCCTCCGGGGTCTATGGCTACACCTTC. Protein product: CASSSSGVYGYTF.